The entry below describes one T cell receptor (beta chain). The sample belongs to a study of blood T cell repertoires in COVID-19. About the research overall: COVID-19 samples, acute and convalescent, were from the United States, Italy and Spain.

In the original analysis: By means of reference gene primer amplification, nucleated cell counts were estimated. Measured with immunoSEQ multiplex PCR; TCRdb has only the in-frame clones, and not every one. V, J and clone size derive from that table, while D and trimming were established from the DNA sequence. Of some 140,000 clones listed, roughly 88% are singletons. This CDR3 has 14 residues. The sequence came from a man aged 55 to 70 with COVID-19, enrolled during active disease. The rearrangement uses TRBV21-1 and TRBJ2-1; TRBD2, the D gene given by the table, was not confirmed from the DNA. TRBV21-1 is noted as a pseudogene. Sequencing input: peripheral blood. CDR3 bases: TGTGCCAGCAGCAAAGAATGGAGCTACAATGAGCAGTTCTTC. This codes for CASSKEWSYNEQFF.